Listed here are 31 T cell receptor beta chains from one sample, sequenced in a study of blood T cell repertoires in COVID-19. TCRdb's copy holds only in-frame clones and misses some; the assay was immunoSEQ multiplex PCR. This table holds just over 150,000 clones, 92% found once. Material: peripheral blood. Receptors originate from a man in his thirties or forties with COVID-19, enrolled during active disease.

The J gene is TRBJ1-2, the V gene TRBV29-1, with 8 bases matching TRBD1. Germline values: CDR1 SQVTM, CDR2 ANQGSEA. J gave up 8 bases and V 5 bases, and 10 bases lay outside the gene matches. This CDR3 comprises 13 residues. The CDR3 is CSVRGQGIHGYTF. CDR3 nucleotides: TGCAGCGTTAGAGGACAGGGAATCCACGGCTACACCTTC.

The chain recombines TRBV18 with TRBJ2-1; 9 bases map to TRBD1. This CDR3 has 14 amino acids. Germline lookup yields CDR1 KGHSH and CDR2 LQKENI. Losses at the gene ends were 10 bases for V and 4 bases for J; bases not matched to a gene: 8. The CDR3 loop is CATEAGTGYNEQFF. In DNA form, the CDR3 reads TGTGCCACCGAAGCCGGGACAGGGTACAATGAGCAGTTCTTC.

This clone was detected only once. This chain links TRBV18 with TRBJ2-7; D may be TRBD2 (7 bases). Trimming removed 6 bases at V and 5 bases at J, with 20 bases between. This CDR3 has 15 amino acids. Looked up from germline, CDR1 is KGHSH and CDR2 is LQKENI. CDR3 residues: CASSPLGGGLNEQYF. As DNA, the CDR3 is TGTGCCAGCTCCCCCCTGGGAGGGGGTTTGAACGAGCAGTACTTC.

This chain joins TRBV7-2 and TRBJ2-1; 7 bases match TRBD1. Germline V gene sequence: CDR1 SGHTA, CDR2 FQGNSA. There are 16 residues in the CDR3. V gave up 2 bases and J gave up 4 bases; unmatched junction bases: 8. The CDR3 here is CASSLRDWTGYNEQFF. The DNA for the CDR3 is TGTGCCAGCAGCTTAAGGGATTGGACAGGATACAATGAGCAGTTCTTC.

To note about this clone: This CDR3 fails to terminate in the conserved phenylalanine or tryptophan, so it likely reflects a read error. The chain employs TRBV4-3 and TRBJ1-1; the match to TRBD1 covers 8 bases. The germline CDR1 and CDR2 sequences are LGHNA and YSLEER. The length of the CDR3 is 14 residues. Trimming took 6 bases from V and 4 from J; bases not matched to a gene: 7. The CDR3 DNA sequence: TGCGCCAGCAGTTTGGCGGGACAGGTCACTGAAGCTTTCTCT. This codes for CASSLAGQVTEAFS.

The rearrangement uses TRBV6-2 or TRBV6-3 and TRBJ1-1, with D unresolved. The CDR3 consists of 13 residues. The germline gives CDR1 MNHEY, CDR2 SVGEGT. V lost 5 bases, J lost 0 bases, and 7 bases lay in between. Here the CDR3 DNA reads TGTGCCAGCAGTCCCATTTTGAACACTGAAGCTTTCTTT. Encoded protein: CASSPILNTEAFF.

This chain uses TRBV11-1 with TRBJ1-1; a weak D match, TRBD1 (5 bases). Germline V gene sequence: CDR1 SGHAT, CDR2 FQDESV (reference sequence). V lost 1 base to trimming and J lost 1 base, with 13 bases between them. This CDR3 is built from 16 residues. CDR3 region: CASSLVSDSTNTEAFF. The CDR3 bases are TGTGCCAGCAGCTTAGTATCTGACAGCACGAACACTGAAGCTTTCTTT. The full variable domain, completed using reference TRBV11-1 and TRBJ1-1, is EAEVAQSPRYKITEKSQAVAFWCDPISGHATLYWYRQILGQGPELLVQFQDESVVDDSQLPKDRFSAERLKGVDSTLKIQPAELGDSAMYLCASSLVSDSTNTEAFFGQGTRLTVV.

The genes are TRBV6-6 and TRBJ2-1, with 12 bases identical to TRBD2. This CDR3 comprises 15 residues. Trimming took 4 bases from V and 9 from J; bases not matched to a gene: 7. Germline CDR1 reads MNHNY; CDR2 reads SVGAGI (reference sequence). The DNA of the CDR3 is TGTGCCAGCAGTTCCTCTAGCGGGGGGGTCGGTGAGCAGTTCTTC. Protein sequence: CASSSSSGGVGEQFF.

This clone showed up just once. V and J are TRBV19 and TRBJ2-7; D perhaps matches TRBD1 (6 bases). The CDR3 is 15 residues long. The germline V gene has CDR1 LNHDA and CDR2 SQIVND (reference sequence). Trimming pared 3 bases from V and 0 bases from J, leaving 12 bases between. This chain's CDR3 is CASSMTGPPSYEQYF. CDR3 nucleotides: TGTGCCAGTAGTATGACAGGACCTCCCTCCTACGAGCAGTACTTC.

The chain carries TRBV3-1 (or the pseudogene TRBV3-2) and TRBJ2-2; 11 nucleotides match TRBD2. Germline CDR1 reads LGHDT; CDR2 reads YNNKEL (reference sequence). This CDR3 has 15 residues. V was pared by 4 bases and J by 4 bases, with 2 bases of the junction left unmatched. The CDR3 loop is CASSLSGGATGELFF. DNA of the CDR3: TGTGCCAGCAGCCTTAGCGGGGGGGCCACCGGGGAGCTGTTTTTT.

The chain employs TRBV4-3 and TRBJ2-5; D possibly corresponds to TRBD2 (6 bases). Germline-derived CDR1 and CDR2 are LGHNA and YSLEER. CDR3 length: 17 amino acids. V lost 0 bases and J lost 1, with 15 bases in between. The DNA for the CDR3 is TGCGCCAGCAGCCAAGATATAGCGGCGGCAACCCAAGAGACCCAGTACTTC. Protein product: CASSQDIAAATQETQYF.

The chain's CDR3 is CASSVRRSGDEQFF. For the CDR3, the DNA is TGTGCCAGTAGTGTGAGGAGGTCCGGTGATGAGCAGTTCTTC. The V and J genes are TRBV19 and TRBJ2-1; D possibly corresponds to TRBD2 (5 bases). This CDR3 is 14 amino acids long. V lost 5 bases and J 8 bases, leaving 16 bases between the germline ends. Germline V gene data show CDR1 as LNHDA and CDR2 as SQIVND (reference sequence).

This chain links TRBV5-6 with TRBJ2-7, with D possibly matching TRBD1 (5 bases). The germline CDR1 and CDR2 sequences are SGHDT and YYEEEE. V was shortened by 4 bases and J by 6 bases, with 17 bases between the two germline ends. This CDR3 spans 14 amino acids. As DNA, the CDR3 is TGTGCCAGCAGCCTATGGACACTAATGGGCGAGCAGTACTTC. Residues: CASSLWTLMGEQYF.

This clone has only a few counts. DNA of the CDR3: TGTGCCAGTATTCAGGGGTTCAACACTGAAGCTTTCTTT. Its protein product is CASIQGFNTEAFF. This chain connects TRBV7-9 to TRBJ1-1; D is possibly TRBD1 (6 bases). The germline V gene encodes CDR1 SEHNR and CDR2 FQNEAQ (reference sequence). Between the trimmed V and J ends, which lost 9 bases and 2 bases, there was a span of 13 bases. The CDR3 spans 13 residues.

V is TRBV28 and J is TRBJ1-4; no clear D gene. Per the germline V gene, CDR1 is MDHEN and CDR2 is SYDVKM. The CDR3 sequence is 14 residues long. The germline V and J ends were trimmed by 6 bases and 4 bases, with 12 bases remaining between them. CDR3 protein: CASSLEAVNEKLFF. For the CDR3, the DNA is TGTGCCAGCAGCCTCGAGGCTGTTAATGAAAAACTGTTTTTT.

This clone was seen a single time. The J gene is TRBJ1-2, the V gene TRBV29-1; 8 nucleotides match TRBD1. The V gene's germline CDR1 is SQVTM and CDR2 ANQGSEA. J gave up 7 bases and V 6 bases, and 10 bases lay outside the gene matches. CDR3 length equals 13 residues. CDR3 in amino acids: CSVGDRGHGGYTF. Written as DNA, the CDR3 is TGCAGCGTCGGCGACAGGGGACATGGTGGCTACACCTTC. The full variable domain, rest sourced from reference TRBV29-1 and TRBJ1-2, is SAVISQKPSRDICQRGTSLTIQCQVDSQVTMMFWYRQQPGQSLTLIATANQGSEATYESGFVIDKFPISRPNLTFSTLTVSNMSPEDSSIYLCSVGDRGHGGYTFGSGTRLTVV.

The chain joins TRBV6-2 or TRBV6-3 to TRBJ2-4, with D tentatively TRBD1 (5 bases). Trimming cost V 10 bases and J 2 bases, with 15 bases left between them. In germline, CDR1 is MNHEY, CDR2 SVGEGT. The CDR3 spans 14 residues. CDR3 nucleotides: TGTGCCACCAGACCTCTGGGGCCCAAAAACATTCAGTACTTC. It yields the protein CATRPLGPKNIQYF.

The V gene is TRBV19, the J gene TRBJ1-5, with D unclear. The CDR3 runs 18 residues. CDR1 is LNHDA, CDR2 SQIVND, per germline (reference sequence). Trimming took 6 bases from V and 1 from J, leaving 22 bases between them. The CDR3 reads CASRTRGPTAGSNQPQHF. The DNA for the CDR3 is TGTGCCAGTAGGACCCGAGGACCGACCGCGGGGAGCAATCAGCCCCAGCATTTT. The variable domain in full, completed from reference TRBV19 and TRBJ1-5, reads DGGITQSPKYLFRKEGQNVTLSCEQNLNHDAMYWYRQDPGQGLRLIYYSQIVNDFQKGDIAEGYSVSREKKESFPLTVTSAQKNPTAFYLCASRTRGPTAGSNQPQHFGDGTRLSIL.

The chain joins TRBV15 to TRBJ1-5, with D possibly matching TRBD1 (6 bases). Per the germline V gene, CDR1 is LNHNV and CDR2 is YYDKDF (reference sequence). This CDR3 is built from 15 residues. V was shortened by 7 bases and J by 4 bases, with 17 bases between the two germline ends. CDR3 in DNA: TGTGCCACCAATTCGTTCATACAGGGAAATCAGCCCCAGCATTTT. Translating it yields CATNSFIQGNQPQHF. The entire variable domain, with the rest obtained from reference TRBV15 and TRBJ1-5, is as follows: DAMVIQNPRYQVTQFGKPVTLSCSQTLNHNVMYWYQQKSSQAPKLLFHYYDKDFNNEADTPDNFQSRRPNTSFCFLDIRSPGLGDTAMYLCATNSFIQGNQPQHFGDGTRLSIL.

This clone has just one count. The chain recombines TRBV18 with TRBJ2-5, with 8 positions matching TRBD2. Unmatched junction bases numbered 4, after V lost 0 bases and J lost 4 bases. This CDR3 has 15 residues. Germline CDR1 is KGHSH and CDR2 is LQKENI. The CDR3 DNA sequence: TGTGCCAGCTCACCACCAAGCGGGAGAGGAGAGACCCAGTACTTC. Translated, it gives CASSPPSGRGETQYF.

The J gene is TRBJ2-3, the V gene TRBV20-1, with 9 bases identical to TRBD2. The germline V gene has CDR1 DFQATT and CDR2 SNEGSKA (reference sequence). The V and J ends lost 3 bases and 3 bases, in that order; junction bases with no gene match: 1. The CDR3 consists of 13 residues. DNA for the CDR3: TGCAGTGCTAGTAGCGGGGGTACAGATACGCAGTATTTT. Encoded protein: CSASSGGTDTQYF.

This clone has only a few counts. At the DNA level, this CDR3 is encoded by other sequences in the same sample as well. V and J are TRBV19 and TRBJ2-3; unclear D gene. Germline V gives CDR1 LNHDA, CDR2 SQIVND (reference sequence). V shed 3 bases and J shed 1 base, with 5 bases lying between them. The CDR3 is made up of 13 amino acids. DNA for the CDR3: TGTGCCAGTAGTATTCGGGGCACAGATACGCAGTATTTT. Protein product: CASSIRGTDTQYF. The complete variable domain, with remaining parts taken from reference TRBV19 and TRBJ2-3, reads DGGITQSPKYLFRKEGQNVTLSCEQNLNHDAMYWYRQDPGQGLRLIYYSQIVNDFQKGDIAEGYSVSREKKESFPLTVTSAQKNPTAFYLCASSIRGTDTQYFGPGTRLTVL.

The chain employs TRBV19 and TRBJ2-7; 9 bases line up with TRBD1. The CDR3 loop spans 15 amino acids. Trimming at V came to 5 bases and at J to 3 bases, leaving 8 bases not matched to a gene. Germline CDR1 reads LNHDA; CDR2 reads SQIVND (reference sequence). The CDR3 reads CASSLQDRGVYEQYF. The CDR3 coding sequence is TGTGCCAGTAGTCTACAGGACAGGGGAGTCTACGAGCAGTACTTC.

The DNA for the CDR3 is TGTGCCAGCAGCTTATCTCAGGCTGGATGGGACCAAGAGACCCAGTACTTC. Protein product: CASSLSQAGWDQETQYF. The rearrangement links TRBV7-2 to TRBJ2-5; D not certain. This CDR3 is 17 amino acids long. The V end lost 2 bases, the J end lost 0 bases, and 16 bases lay between the germline ends. Germline V lookup: CDR1 SGHTA, CDR2 FQGNSA.

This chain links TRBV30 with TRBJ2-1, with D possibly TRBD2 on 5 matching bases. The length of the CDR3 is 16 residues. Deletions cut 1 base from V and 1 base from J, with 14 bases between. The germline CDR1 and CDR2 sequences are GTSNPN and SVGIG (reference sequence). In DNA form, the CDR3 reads TGTGCCTGGAGTGGTTGGGAGCCTCCGTCCTACAATGAGCAGTTCTTC. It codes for CAWSGWEPPSYNEQFF.

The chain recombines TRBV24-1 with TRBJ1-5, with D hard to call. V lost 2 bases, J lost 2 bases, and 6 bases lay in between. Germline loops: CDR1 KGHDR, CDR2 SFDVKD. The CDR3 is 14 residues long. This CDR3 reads CATSDSRGNQPQHF. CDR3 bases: TGTGCCACCAGTGATTCCCGAGGCAATCAGCCCCAGCATTTT.

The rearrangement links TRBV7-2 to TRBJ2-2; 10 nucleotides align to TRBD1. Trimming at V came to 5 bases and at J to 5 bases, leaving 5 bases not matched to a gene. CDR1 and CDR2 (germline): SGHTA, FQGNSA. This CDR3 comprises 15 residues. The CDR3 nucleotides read TGTGCCAGCAGCAGACAGGGGGCGCAAACCGGGGAGCTGTTTTTT. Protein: CASSRQGAQTGELFF.

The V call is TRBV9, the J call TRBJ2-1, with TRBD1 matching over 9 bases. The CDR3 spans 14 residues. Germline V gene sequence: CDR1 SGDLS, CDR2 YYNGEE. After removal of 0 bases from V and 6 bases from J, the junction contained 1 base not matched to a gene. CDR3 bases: TGTGCCAGCAGCGTAGCGGACAGGGGCAATGAGCAGTTCTTC. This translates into CASSVADRGNEQFF. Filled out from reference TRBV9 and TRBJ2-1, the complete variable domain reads DSGVTQTPKHLITATGQRVTLRCSPRSGDLSVYWYQQSLDQGLQFLIQYYNGEERAKGNILERFSAQQFPDLHSELNLSSLELGDSALYFCASSVADRGNEQFFGPGTRLTVL.

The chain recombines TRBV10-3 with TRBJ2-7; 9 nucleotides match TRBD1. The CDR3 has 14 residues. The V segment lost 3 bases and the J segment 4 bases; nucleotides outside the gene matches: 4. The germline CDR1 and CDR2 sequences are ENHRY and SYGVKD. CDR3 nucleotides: TGTGCCATCAGTGACGGGACAGGGAATTACGAGCAGTACTTC. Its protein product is CAISDGTGNYEQYF.

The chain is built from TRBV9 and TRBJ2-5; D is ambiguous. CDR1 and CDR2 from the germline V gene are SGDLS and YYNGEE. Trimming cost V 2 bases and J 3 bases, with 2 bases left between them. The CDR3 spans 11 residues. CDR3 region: CASSVEETQYF. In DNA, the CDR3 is TGTGCCAGCAGCGTCGAAGAGACCCAGTACTTC.

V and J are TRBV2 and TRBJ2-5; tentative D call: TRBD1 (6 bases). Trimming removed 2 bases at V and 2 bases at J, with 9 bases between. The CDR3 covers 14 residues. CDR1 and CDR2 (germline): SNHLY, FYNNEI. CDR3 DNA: TGTGCCAGCAGTGAAACAGGGTGGCAAGAGACCCAGTACTTC. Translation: CASSETGWQETQYF.